This TCR beta chain appears in the sequencing data of a study of blood T cell repertoires in COVID-19 (dated by TCRdb to 2020 to 2021). A note on the overall study: The collaborator samples originated in the United States, Italy and Spain and spanned the acute and convalescent phases of COVID-19. Subjects who had been exposed to COVID-19, were actively infected with it, or had recovered from it provided the deeply sampled blood TCRbeta repertoires that made up the dataset. A de-identified subject ID, COVID-19 status, age in years and sex were almost always included in the sample metadata. Samples were obtained from the ongoing ImmuneRACE study (first 160 participants) and from over 1,000 subjects provided by 6 global collaborators. The repertoires were made available in a free public database intended to serve as a resource for research on the immune response to SARS-CoV-2. The prospective study material was composed of cDNA or gDNA derived from T cells, B-cell-depleted T cells, or PBMCs. HLA class I and class II types, where available, came from metadata supplied by the sample provider rather than from assay-based typing. Results and caveats for the whole study, not just this receptor: How much clinical and demographic metadata was included differed by source and by participant, and the metadata was provided uncurated.

This clone was seen a single time. Its antigen target is currently unknown. No base-level quality is on record; no much larger clone is a single base apart. Each collaborating institution followed its own protocols to collect whole blood in K2EDTA tubes. For TCRbeta analysis, collaborators shipped samples in one of three forms: frozen whole blood, isolated PBMCs, or DNA extracted from either of those sample types. Measured from the cysteine to the phenylalanine, the CDR3 is 14 residues long. Only the CDR3 portion is preserved as DNA: 42 bases, with reading frame beginning at the first base. The germline ends are 14 bases apart after V is trimmed by 0 bases and J by 8 bases. The germline V gene (reference sequence) provides CDR1 GTSNPN and CDR2 SVGIG. The immunoSEQ Assay, a bias-controlled multiplex PCR, was used to amplify TCRbeta CDR3 regions from genomic DNA. The original methods were these. The number of nucleated cells in each sample was estimated from the amplification of reference gene primers within the assay. Sequence reads were collapsed and filtered to measure the absolute abundance of every unique TCRbeta CDR3 rearrangement. For each sample, productive Simpson clonality was calculated as the square root of Simpson's diversity index across productive rearrangements. TCRdb limited this immuneACCESS table to in-frame rearrangements with V and J called. A share of clones is missing; checked studies link under half to unresolved V genes, and the rest is unexplained. The DNA was the basis for D and trimming; V, J and clone size are from that table. The sample records some 270,000 clones, around nine tenths of which are singletons. In total, the top ten clones hold about 8.8% of the sample.

The sequence was obtained from a middle-aged man with active or convalescent COVID-19. The chain is made from TRBV30 and TRBJ1-3; the D gene is perhaps TRBD1, from 6 matching bases. The sample was peripheral blood. The CDR3 protein: CAWSVAGVRDTIYF. The DNA sequence reads TGTGCCTGGAGTGTAGCAGGGGTGAGGGACACCATATATTTT.